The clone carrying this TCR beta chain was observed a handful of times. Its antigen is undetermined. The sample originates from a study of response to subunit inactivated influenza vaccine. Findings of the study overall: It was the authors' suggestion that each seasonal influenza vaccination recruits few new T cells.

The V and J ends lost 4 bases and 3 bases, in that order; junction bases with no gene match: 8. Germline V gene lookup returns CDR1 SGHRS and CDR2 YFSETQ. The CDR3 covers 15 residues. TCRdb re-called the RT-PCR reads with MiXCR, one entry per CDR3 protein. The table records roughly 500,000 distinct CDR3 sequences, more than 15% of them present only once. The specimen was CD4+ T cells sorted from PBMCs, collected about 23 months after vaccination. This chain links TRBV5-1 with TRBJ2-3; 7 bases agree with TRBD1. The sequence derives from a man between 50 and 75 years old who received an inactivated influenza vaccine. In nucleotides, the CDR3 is TGCGCCAGCAGCACGGCCGAGACAGGGACAGATACGCAGTATTTT. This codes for CASSTAETGTDTQYF. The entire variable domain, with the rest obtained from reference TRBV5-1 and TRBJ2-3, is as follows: KAGVTQTPRYLIKTRGQQVTLSCSPISGHRSVSWYQQTPGQGLQFLFEYFSETQRNKGNFPGRFSGRQFSNSRSEMNVSTLELGDSALYLCASSTAETGTDTQYFGPGTRLTVL.